This T cell receptor beta chain was identified in a study of blood T cell repertoires in COVID-19. Overall study context: COVID-19 samples from acute and convalescent phases originated in the United States, Italy and Spain.

Some clones are missing from TCRdb's copy, which holds only in-frame ones; the method was immunoSEQ multiplex PCR. The sample consists of some 250,000 clones, more than 75% of them appearing once. J was trimmed by 7 bases and V by 0 bases; bases with no gene match: 6. This CDR3 has 15 amino acids. Germline V CDR1 and CDR2: SGHNT, YYREEE (reference sequence). Only a few counts were recorded for this clone. This TCR came from a woman in her thirties or forties who had recovered from COVID-19. The specimen sequenced was peripheral blood. The chain uses TRBV5-4 and TRBJ2-1, with 8 bases aligning to TRBD2. The CDR3 region is CASSLGWASGNEQFF. In nucleotides, the CDR3 is TGTGCCAGCAGCTTGGGTTGGGCTAGCGGGAATGAGCAGTTCTTC.